This T cell receptor beta chain was captured by sequencing in a study of OX40 agonist ivuxolimab in advanced cancers. Using immunoSEQ multiplex PCR, the repertoire was profiled, and TCRdb retains in-frame clones only, with some absent. The sample records around 150,000 clones, 85% to 95% being singletons. For this clone: Its antigen is not known.

Points from the study as a whole: Not determined was the antigen specificity of the expanded peripheral T cells.

From germline, CDR1 is SGHRS and CDR2 YFSETQ. Trimming took 0 bases from V and 2 from J, leaving 3 bases between them. This CDR3 contains 13 residues. The receptor's source is an adult with an advanced solid tumor such as melanoma, head and neck, liver or kidney cancer. This sample comprised CD4+ or CD8+ T cells sorted from blood, obtained in a trial of the OX40 agonist ivuxolimab. The chain recombines TRBV5-1 with TRBJ1-5; D ambiguous. CDR3 bases: TGCGCCAGCAGCTTGGTCGGCAATCAGCCCCAGCATTTT. Translation gives CASSLVGNQPQHF.